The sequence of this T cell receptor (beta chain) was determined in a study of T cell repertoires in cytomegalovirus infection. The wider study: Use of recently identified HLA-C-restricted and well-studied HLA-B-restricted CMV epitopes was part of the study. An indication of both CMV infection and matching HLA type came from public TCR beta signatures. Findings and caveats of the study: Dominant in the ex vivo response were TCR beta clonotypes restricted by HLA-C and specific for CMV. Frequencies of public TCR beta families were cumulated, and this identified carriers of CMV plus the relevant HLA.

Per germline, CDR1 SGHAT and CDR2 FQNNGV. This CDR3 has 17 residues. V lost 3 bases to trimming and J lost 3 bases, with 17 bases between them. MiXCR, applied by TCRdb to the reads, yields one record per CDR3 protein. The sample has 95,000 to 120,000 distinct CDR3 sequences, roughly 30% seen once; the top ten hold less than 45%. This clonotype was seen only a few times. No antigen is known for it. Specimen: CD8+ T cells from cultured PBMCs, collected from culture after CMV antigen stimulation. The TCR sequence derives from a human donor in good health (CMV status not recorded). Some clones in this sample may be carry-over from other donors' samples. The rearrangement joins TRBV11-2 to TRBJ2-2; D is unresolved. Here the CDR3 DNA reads TGTGCCAGCAGCTTTTGGTTGGACGGAGAAGACACCGGGGAGCTGTTTTTT. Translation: CASSFWLDGEDTGELFF.